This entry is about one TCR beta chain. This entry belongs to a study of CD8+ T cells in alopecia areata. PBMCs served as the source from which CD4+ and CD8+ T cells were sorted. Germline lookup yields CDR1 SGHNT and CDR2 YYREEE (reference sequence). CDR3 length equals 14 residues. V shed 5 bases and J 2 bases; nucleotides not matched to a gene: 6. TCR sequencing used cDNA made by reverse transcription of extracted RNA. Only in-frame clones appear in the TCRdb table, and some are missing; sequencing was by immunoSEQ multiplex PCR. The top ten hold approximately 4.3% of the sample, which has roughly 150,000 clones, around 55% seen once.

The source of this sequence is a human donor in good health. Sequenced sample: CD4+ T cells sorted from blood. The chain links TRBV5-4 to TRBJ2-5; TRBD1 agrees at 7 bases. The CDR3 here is CASRAGTEQETQYF. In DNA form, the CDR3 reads TGTGCCAGCAGAGCCGGGACAGAGCAAGAGACCCAGTACTTC.